This passage covers 25 T cell receptor beta chains from one sample sequenced in a study of T cells of healthy individuals. TCRdb fed the 5' RACE reads into MiXCR, producing one record per CDR3 protein. The table records about 63,000 distinct CDR3 sequences, 15% to 20% of them present only once. The source is a human donor in good health.

The chain links TRBV2 to TRBJ2-3, with D uncertain. V lost 4 bases to trimming and J lost 1 base, with 15 bases between them. The CDR3 is made up of 16 amino acids. Germline-derived CDR1 and CDR2 are SNHLY and FYNNEI. CDR3 in amino acids: CASSVGITYRTDTQYF. The CDR3 DNA follows: TGTGCCAGCAGTGTAGGGATCACTTACCGCACAGATACGCAGTATTTT.

This clonotype was picked up a small number of times. The chain employs TRBV10-3 and TRBJ2-7; D gene uncertain. The CDR3 spans 11 residues. Trimming took 2 bases from V and 5 from J, leaving 4 bases between them. Germline V gene data show CDR1 as ENHRY and CDR2 as SYGVKD. This chain's CDR3 is CAISEKNEQYF. The DNA for the CDR3 is TGTGCCATCAGTGAGAAAAACGAGCAGTACTTC.

There are a few counts of this clonotype. This chain connects TRBV6-6 to TRBJ2-7; a possible D gene is TRBD1 (5 bases). In germline, CDR1 is MNHNY, CDR2 SVGAGI (reference sequence). The CDR3 is 14 residues long. V lost 3 bases, J lost 6 bases, and 15 bases lay in between. CDR3 in amino acids: CASSYAGRSSEQYF. DNA of the CDR3: TGTGCCAGCAGTTATGCAGGGCGGTCTAGCGAGCAGTACTTC.

V gene TRBV5-1 combines with J gene TRBJ1-1, with D perhaps TRBD1 (6 bases). Germline V gene data show CDR1 as SGHRS and CDR2 as YFSETQ. The V and J ends lost 1 base and 1 base respectively, with 8 bases between them. The CDR3 is made up of 14 amino acids. The CDR3 bases are TGCGCCAGCAGCTTGAGGGACACGAACACTGAAGCTTTCTTT. Translating gives CASSLRDTNTEAFF. Drawing the rest from reference TRBV5-1 and TRBJ1-1, the complete variable domain is KAGVTQTPRYLIKTRGQQVTLSCSPISGHRSVSWYQQTPGQGLQFLFEYFSETQRNKGNFPGRFSGRQFSNSRSEMNVSTLELGDSALYLCASSLRDTNTEAFFGQGTRLTVV.

In this sample, this clonotype turned up many times. The chain recombines TRBV29-1 with TRBJ2-7; D possibly corresponds to TRBD1 (5 bases). This CDR3 contains 15 residues. CDR1 is SQVTM, CDR2 ANQGSEA, per germline. V was cut by 6 bases and J by 2 bases, with 20 bases left in between. CDR3 region: CSVRNVGALAYEQYF. Here the CDR3 DNA reads TGCAGCGTGCGGAACGTAGGGGCTCTCGCCTACGAGCAGTACTTC.

Many counts were recorded for this clonotype. This rearrangement joins TRBV7-9 to TRBJ2-7; D possibly uses TRBD1 or TRBD2 (6 bases each). The V end lost 0 bases, the J end lost 7 bases, and 22 bases lay between the germline ends. CDR3 length: 17 residues. Germline V gene lookup returns CDR1 SEHNR and CDR2 FQNEAQ (reference sequence). The CDR3 sequence is CASSLAFRGPRRGEQYF. The CDR3 DNA follows: TGTGCCAGCAGCTTAGCGTTTCGCGGTCCCAGGAGGGGGGAGCAGTACTTC.

This clonotype was seen repeatedly, ten times or more. The V call is TRBV5-1, the J call TRBJ2-1; TRBD1 aligns across 10 bases. The germline V gene has CDR1 SGHRS and CDR2 YFSETQ. Trimming at V came to 4 bases and at J to 4 bases, leaving 8 bases not matched to a gene. The CDR3 runs to 16 residues. The CDR3 nucleotides read TGCGCCAGCAGCCCGGAGTGGGGACAGGGGTACAATGAGCAGTTCTTC. Encoded protein: CASSPEWGQGYNEQFF.

This clonotype was observed many times. The rearrangement joins TRBV5-4 to TRBJ2-5; perhaps D is TRBD1 or TRBD2 (5 bases each). The CDR3 covers 16 residues. The germline V gene has CDR1 SGHNT and CDR2 YYREEE (reference sequence). V was cut by 3 bases and J by 1 base, with 16 bases left in between. CDR3 bases: TGTGCCAGCAGCTCTTTGGGACGGGGACCCCAAGAGACCCAGTACTTC. Translation gives CASSSLGRGPQETQYF.

This clonotype was counted ten times or more. The rearrangement links TRBV29-1 to TRBJ2-1; the match to TRBD2 covers 13 bases. This CDR3 region has 16 residues. Germline V gives CDR1 SQVTM, CDR2 ANQGSEA. Trimming at V came to 5 bases and at J to 6 bases, leaving 10 bases not matched to a gene. CDR3 DNA: TGCAGCGTTAGGACTAGCGGGAGCCCGGGAGTCAATGAGCAGTTCTTC. This codes for CSVRTSGSPGVNEQFF.

This clonotype showed up just a few times. The chain couples TRBV27 to TRBJ2-1; 13 bases align to TRBD2. The CDR3 extends over 15 amino acids. CDR1 MNHEY and CDR2 SMNVEV come from the germline V gene (reference sequence). The V segment lost 4 bases and the J segment 4 bases; nucleotides outside the gene matches: 1. The DNA of the CDR3 is TGTGCCAGCAGTTGGACTAGCGGGGGTTACAATGAGCAGTTCTTC. As protein: CASSWTSGGYNEQFF.

In its sample, this clonotype was seen a few times. CDR3 DNA sequence: TGCGCCAGCAGCTTGCAGCGGGGAGGGAACGGGGAGCTGTTTTTT. This encodes CASSLQRGGNGELFF. This chain links TRBV5-1 with TRBJ2-2; 7 nucleotides match TRBD2. There are 15 residues in the CDR3. Trimming removed 1 base from V and 7 bases from J; junction bases left unmatched: 7. The germline CDR1 and CDR2 sequences are SGHRS and YFSETQ. Together with reference TRBV5-1 and TRBJ2-2, the CDR3 gives the full variable domain: KAGVTQTPRYLIKTRGQQVTLSCSPISGHRSVSWYQQTPGQGLQFLFEYFSETQRNKGNFPGRFSGRQFSNSRSEMNVSTLELGDSALYLCASSLQRGGNGELFFGEGSRLTVL.

The CDR3 DNA is TGCAGCGTTATAGTGCCACCCTACGAGCAGTACTTC. Protein product: CSVIVPPYEQYF. V usage is TRBV29-1 and J usage is TRBJ2-7, with unresolved D. V lost 5 bases and J lost 2, with 10 bases in between. CDR1 SQVTM and CDR2 ANQGSEA come from the germline V gene. CDR3 size: 12 residues.

This clonotype has ten or more counts. The chain couples TRBV7-9 to TRBJ1-6; D not certain. V shed 5 bases and J shed 0 bases, with 11 bases lying between them. The germline V gene encodes CDR1 SEHNR and CDR2 FQNEAQ (reference sequence). The CDR3 extends over 16 amino acids. CDR3 sequence (DNA): TGTGCCAGCAGCGCGAGTCTCGGCTCCTATAATTCACCCCTCCACTTT. It is translated as CASSASLGSYNSPLHF.

This clonotype was detected many times. The chain uses TRBV5-1 and TRBJ1-5; possibly TRBD1 for D (6 bases). Germline V gives CDR1 SGHRS, CDR2 YFSETQ. The CDR3 has 14 amino acids. V lost 0 bases and J lost 5, with 9 bases in between. The CDR3 nucleotides are TGCGCCAGCAGCTTGGCGTCAGGGGATCAGCCCCAGCATTTT. This encodes CASSLASGDQPQHF.

The sample holds one count of this clonotype. The gene calls are TRBV6-5 and TRBJ2-5, with D maybe TRBD1 (6 bases). Germline loops: CDR1 MNHEY, CDR2 SVGAGI. The V and J ends lost 7 bases and 2 bases respectively, with 17 bases between them. This CDR3 region has 15 residues. CDR3 loop: CASIQGLTPQETQYF. The CDR3 DNA sequence: TGTGCCAGCATCCAGGGGTTGACACCGCAAGAGACCCAGTACTTC.

This clonotype was seen at least ten times. The chain links TRBV29-1 to TRBJ2-3; weak D call: TRBD2 (6 bases). This CDR3 region has 11 residues. Germline assignment: CDR1 SQVTM and CDR2 ANQGSEA. V lost 6 bases to trimming and J lost 6 bases, with 10 bases between them. The CDR3 region is CSVPRGDTQYF. CDR3 coding DNA: TGCAGCGTCCCTCGGGGGGATACGCAGTATTTT.

Ten or more counts support this clonotype. The chain links TRBV14 to TRBJ2-4; no clear D. The V gene lost 4 bases and the J gene lost 2 bases, with 15 bases spanning the gap. This CDR3 is built from 16 residues. The germline V gene encodes CDR1 SGHDN and CDR2 FVKESK. CDR3 sequence reads: CASSPKSVASKNIQYF. The DNA of the CDR3 is TGTGCCAGCAGCCCGAAGTCCGTAGCCTCCAAAAACATTCAGTACTTC.

This chain links TRBV11-2 with TRBJ2-5, with 8 bases fitting TRBD1. The CDR3 length is 15 residues. With V trimmed by 4 bases and J by 0 bases, 4 bases remained unmatched. The germline gives CDR1 SGHAT, CDR2 FQNNGV. This CDR3 is CASSSGQANQETQYF. The CDR3 DNA reads TGTGCCAGCAGCTCGGGACAGGCTAACCAAGAGACCCAGTACTTC.

The V call is TRBV12-3 or TRBV12-4, the J call TRBJ1-2, with 7 positions matching TRBD1. V shed 5 bases, J shed 4 bases, and the junction held 7 bases outside the gene matches. The CDR3 loop spans 14 amino acids. The CDR3 sequence is CASSPDRVSYGYTF. DNA of the CDR3: TGTGCCAGCAGTCCCGACAGGGTTAGCTATGGCTACACCTTC.

The table lists this clonotype with a few counts. This CDR3 is CASSSPSGGLNNEQFF. CDR3 nucleotide sequence: TGTGCCAGCAGTTCCCCCAGCGGGGGGCTGAACAATGAGCAGTTCTTC. V usage is TRBV28 and J usage is TRBJ2-1; 9 bases map to TRBD2. V lost 4 bases, J lost 5 bases, and 9 bases stayed unmatched. Germline CDR1 is MDHEN and CDR2 is SYDVKM. The CDR3 length is 16 residues.

There are many counts of this clonotype. The chain is built from TRBV2 and TRBJ1-2; the D gene is possibly TRBD1 (6 bases). The CDR3 extends over 14 amino acids. V was shortened by 6 bases and J by 0 bases, with 11 bases between the two germline ends. Germline CDR1 and CDR2: SNHLY and FYNNEI. The CDR3 bases are TGTGCCAGCAGCCCGGACAGCTCTAACTATGGCTACACCTTC. It translates to CASSPDSSNYGYTF. The entire variable domain, with the rest obtained from reference TRBV2 and TRBJ1-2, is as follows: EPEVTQTPSHQVTQMGQEVILRCVPISNHLYFYWYRQILGQKVEFLVSFYNNEISEKSEIFDDQFSVERPDGSNFTLKIRSTKLEDSAMYFCASSPDSSNYGYTFGSGTRLTVV.

Within the sample, this clonotype is medium-sized. The rearrangement uses TRBV29-1 and TRBJ1-1, with a possible D match to TRBD1 (5 bases). CDR1 and CDR2 (germline): SQVTM, ANQGSEA. The CDR3 runs to 13 residues. V was cut by 6 bases and J by 5 bases, with 16 bases left in between. The CDR3 bases are TGCAGCGTGAGGGACCTGGCGGAGACTGAAGCTTTCTTT. Its translation: CSVRDLAETEAFF.

This clonotype was counted between two and nine times. V is TRBV20-1 and J is TRBJ1-3; D possibly corresponds to TRBD1 (6 bases). Germline CDR1 is DFQATT and CDR2 is SNEGSKA (reference sequence). V dropped 6 bases and J dropped 3 bases, with 12 bases sitting between them. The CDR3 spans 13 residues. The CDR3 region is CSAKGGNGNTIYF. The CDR3 DNA sequence: TGCAGTGCGAAGGGGGGGAATGGAAACACCATATATTTT.

This clonotype was observed many times. CDR3 nucleotide sequence: TGCAGTGCTACACCCCCCCTGAGCTCCTACGAGCAGTACTTC. Protein: CSATPPLSSYEQYF. The rearrangement links TRBV20-1 to TRBJ2-7; D remains unclear. Germline assignment: CDR1 DFQATT and CDR2 SNEGSKA (reference sequence). Trimming cost V 4 bases and J 0 bases, with 13 bases left between them. The CDR3 sequence is 14 residues long.

This clonotype was detected a few times. This chain links TRBV10-3 with TRBJ2-7; 12 nucleotides match TRBD2. Germline V gene sequence: CDR1 ENHRY, CDR2 SYGVKD. The length of the CDR3 is 13 residues. V lost 8 bases to trimming and J lost 2 bases; unmatched junction nucleotides: 1. The CDR3 loop is CAIRLAGAYEQYF. The CDR3 coding sequence is TGTGCCATCCGACTAGCGGGGGCCTACGAGCAGTACTTC.